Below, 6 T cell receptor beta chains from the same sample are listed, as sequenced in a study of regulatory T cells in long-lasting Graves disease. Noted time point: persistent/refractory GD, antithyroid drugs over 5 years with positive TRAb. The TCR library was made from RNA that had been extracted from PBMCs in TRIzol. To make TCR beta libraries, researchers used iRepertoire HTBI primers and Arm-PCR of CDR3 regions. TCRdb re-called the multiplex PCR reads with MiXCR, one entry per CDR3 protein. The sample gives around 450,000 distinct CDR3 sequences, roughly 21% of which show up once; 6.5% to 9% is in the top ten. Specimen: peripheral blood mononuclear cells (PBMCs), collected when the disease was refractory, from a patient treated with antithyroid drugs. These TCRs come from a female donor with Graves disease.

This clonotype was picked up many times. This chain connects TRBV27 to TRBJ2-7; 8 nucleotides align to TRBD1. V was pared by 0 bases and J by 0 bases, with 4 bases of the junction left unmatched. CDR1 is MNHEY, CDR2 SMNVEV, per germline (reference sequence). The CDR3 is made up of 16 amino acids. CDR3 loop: CASSLSWDRSSYEQYF. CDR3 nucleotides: TGTGCCAGCAGTTTATCATGGGACAGGAGCTCCTACGAGCAGTACTTC.

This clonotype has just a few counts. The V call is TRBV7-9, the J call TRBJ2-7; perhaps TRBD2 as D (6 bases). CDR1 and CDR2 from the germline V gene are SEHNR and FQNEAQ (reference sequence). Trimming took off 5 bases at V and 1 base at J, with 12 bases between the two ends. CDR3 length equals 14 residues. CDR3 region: CASSPPGLSYEQYF. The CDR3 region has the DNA TGTGCCAGCAGCCCTCCGGGACTTTCCTACGAGCAGTACTTC.

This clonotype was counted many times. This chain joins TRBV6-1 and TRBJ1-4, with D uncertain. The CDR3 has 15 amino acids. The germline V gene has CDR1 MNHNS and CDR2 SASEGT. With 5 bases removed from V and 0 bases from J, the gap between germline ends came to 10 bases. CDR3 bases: TGTGCCAGCAGTACCGACTATGCAACTAATGAAAAACTGTTTTTT. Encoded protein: CASSTDYATNEKLFF.

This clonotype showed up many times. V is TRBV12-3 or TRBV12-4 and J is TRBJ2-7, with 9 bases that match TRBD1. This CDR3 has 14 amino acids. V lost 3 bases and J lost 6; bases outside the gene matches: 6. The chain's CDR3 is CASSFGTGYVEQYF. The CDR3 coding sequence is TGTGCCAGCAGTTTTGGGACAGGGTATGTCGAGCAGTACTTC.

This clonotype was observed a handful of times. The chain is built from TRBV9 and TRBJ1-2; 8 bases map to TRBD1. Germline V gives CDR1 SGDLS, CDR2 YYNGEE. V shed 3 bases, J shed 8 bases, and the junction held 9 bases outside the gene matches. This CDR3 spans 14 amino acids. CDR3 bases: TGTGCCAGCAGCGCCCGACAGGGGATGGGCGGCTACACCTTC. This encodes CASSARQGMGGYTF.

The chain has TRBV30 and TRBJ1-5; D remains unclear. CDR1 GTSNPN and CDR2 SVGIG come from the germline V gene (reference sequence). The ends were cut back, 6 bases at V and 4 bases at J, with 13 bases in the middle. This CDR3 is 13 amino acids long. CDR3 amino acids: CACSWDPNQPQHF. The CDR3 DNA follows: TGTGCCTGCAGCTGGGATCCGAATCAGCCCCAGCATTTT. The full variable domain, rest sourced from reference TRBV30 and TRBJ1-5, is SQTIHQWPATLVQPVGSPLSLECTVEGTSNPNLYWYRQAAGRGLQLLFYSVGIGQISSEVPQNLSASRPQDRQFILSSKKLLLSDSGFYLCACSWDPNQPQHFGDGTRLSIL.